The present TCR beta chain was sequenced within a study of blood T cell repertoires in COVID-19. Libraries were prepared by immunoSEQ multiplex PCR; TCRdb keeps only in-frame clonotypes and omits some of them. Among some 130,000 clones, approximately 80% were seen once, and the ten largest hold around 6%. This sequence was found in a woman between 50 and 59 years old who had recovered from COVID-19. Source material: PBMCs or T cells enriched from blood (not recorded which).

The CDR3 DNA follows: TGTGCCAGCACCCTCACGGGGACAGCGGGGGGGAAGCAGTACTTC. Residues: CASTLTGTAGGKQYF. This chain joins TRBV27 and TRBJ2-7, with 10 bases fitting TRBD2. This CDR3 has 15 residues. From germline, CDR1 is MNHEY and CDR2 SMNVEV (reference sequence). The V segment lost 7 bases and the J segment 8 bases; nucleotides outside the gene matches: 14.